The 6 T cell receptor beta chains listed next were all sequenced from one sample in a study of OX40 agonist ivuxolimab in advanced cancers. TCRdb's copy holds only in-frame clones and misses some; the assay was immunoSEQ multiplex PCR. The top ten clones hold about 0.6% of a sample with tens of thousands of clones, roughly 92% of them seen once. Sequencing was performed on CD4+ or CD8+ T cells sorted from blood, taken in a trial of the OX40 agonist ivuxolimab. The receptors shown here come from an adult with an advanced solid tumor such as melanoma, head and neck, liver or kidney cancer.

The chain links TRBV2 to TRBJ2-1, with a possible D match to TRBD1 (6 bases). Germline loops: CDR1 SNHLY, CDR2 FYNNEI. V lost 2 bases to trimming and J lost 8 bases, with 10 bases between them. The CDR3 is made up of 13 amino acids. The CDR3: CASSENREDEQFF. Written as DNA, the CDR3 is TGTGCCAGCAGTGAAAACAGGGAAGATGAGCAGTTCTTC. Using reference TRBV2 and TRBJ2-1 for the parts outside the CDR3, the full variable domain is EPEVTQTPSHQVTQMGQEVILRCVPISNHLYFYWYRQILGQKVEFLVSFYNNEISEKSEIFDDQFSVERPDGSNFTLKIRSTKLEDSAMYFCASSENREDEQFFGPGTRLTVL.

The chain employs TRBV6-1 and TRBJ2-2, with TRBD1 matching over 8 bases. The germline gives CDR1 MNHNS, CDR2 SASEGT. Unmatched junction bases numbered 4, after V lost 4 bases and J lost 3 bases. This CDR3 has 15 residues. This CDR3 is CASSGTGGYTGELFF. CDR3 bases: TGTGCCAGCAGTGGTACAGGGGGATACACCGGGGAGCTGTTTTTT.

A note on this clone: Other DNA sequences from this sample encode an identical CDR3 as well. The rearrangement links TRBV6-5 to TRBJ2-2; D gene ambiguous. CDR1 and CDR2 (germline): MNHEY, SVGAGI. V was cut by 2 bases and J by 5 bases, with 3 bases left in between. The CDR3 spans 12 residues. For the CDR3, the DNA is TGTGCCAGCAGTTACATAACCGGGGAGCTGTTTTTT. The encoded protein is CASSYITGELFF.

The rearrangement joins TRBV29-1 to TRBJ2-1; D is possibly TRBD1 (6 bases). This CDR3 has 13 amino acids. Per the germline V gene, CDR1 is SQVTM and CDR2 is ANQGSEA. V lost 3 bases to trimming and J lost 5 bases, with 11 bases between them. CDR3 region: CSVDTGYNNEQFF. CDR3 DNA: TGCAGCGTTGACACAGGGTACAACAATGAGCAGTTCTTC.

The genes are TRBV5-1 and TRBJ2-7; possible D gene TRBD2, 7 bases. V lost 0 bases and J 1 base, leaving 11 bases between the germline ends. This CDR3 is 15 amino acids long. Germline V gene sequence: CDR1 SGHRS, CDR2 YFSETQ. The CDR3 sequence: CASSLVAGASYEQYF. In DNA, the CDR3 is TGCGCCAGCAGCTTGGTTGCGGGGGCTTCCTACGAGCAGTACTTC.

The chain uses TRBV7-2 and TRBJ2-1; possible D gene TRBD1, 6 bases. Per the germline V gene, CDR1 is SGHTA and CDR2 is FQGNSA. V lost 5 bases to trimming and J lost 6 bases, with 20 bases between them. The length of the CDR3 is 16 residues. The CDR3 here is CASSPLGSYRVNEQFF. The CDR3 DNA reads as TGTGCCAGCAGCCCTCTGGGGAGTTACAGGGTCAATGAGCAGTTCTTC.